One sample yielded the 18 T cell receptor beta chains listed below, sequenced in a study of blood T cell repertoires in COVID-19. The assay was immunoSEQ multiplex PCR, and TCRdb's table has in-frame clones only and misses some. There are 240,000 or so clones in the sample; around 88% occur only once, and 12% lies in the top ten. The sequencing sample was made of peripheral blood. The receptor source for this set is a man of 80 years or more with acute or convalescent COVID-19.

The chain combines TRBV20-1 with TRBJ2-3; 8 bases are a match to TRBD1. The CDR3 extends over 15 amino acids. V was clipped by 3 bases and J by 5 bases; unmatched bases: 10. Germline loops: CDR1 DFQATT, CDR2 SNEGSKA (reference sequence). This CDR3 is CSASGPGGVRDTQYF. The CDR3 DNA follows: TGCAGTGCTAGTGGTCCAGGGGGCGTGAGAGATACGCAGTATTTT.

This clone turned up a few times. The CDR3: CASSPGTGANYGYTF. CDR3 bases: TGTGCCAGCAGCCCGGGGACAGGGGCTAACTATGGCTACACCTTC. This chain uses TRBV7-2 with TRBJ1-2, with 10 bases matching TRBD1. Trimming removed 5 bases from V and 0 bases from J; junction bases left unmatched: 3. CDR3 length equals 15 residues. Germline CDR1 and CDR2: SGHTA and FQGNSA.

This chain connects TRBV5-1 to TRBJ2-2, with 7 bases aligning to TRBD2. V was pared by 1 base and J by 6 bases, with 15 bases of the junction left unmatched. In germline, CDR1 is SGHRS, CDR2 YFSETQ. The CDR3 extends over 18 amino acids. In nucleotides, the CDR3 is TGCGCCAGCAGCTTGAACCAGCAGCGGGGATCAATGGCCGGGGAGCTGTTTTTT. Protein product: CASSLNQQRGSMAGELFF.

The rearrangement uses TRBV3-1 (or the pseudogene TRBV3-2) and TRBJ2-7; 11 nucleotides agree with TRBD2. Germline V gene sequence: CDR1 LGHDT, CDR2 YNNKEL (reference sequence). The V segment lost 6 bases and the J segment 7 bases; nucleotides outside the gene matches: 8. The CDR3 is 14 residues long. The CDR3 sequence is CASSQTSGTSEQYF. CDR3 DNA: TGTGCCAGCAGTCAGACTAGCGGGACCTCGGAGCAGTACTTC.

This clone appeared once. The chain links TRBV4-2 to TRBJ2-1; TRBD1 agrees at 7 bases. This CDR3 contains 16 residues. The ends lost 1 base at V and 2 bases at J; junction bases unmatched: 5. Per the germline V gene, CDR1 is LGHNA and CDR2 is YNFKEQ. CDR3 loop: CASSQAPRGTYNEQFF. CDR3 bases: TGTGCCAGCAGCCAAGCTCCCAGGGGGACCTACAATGAGCAGTTCTTC.

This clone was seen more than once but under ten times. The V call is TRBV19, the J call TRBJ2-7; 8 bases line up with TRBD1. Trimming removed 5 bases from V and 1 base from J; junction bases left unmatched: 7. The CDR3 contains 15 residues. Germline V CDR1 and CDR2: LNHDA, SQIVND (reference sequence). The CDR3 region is CASSGGQGVSYEQYF. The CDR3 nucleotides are TGTGCCAGTAGTGGAGGACAGGGTGTTTCCTACGAGCAGTACTTC.

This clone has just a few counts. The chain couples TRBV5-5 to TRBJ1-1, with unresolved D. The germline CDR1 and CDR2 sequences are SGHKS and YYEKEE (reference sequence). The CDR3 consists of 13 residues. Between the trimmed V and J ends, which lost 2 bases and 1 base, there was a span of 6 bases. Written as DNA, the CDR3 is TGTGCCAGCAGCTTAGCCGGGAACACTGAAGCTTTCTTT. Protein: CASSLAGNTEAFF.

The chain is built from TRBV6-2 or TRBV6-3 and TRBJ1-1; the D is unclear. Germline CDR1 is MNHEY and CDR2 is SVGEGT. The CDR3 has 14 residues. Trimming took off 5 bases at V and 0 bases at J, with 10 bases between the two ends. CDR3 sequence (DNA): TGTGCCAGCAGTCACGGTGGTGTGAACACTGAAGCTTTCTTT. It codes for CASSHGGVNTEAFF.

CDR3 DNA: TGCGCCAGCAGCCCCAGACTAGCGGGAAGGGTGGGCAATGAGCAGTTCTTC. Encoded protein: CASSPRLAGRVGNEQFF. The genes are TRBV5-1 and TRBJ2-1; 11 bases line up with TRBD2. Germline V gives CDR1 SGHRS, CDR2 YFSETQ. V shed 4 bases and J 6 bases; nucleotides not matched to a gene: 12. This CDR3 comprises 17 residues.

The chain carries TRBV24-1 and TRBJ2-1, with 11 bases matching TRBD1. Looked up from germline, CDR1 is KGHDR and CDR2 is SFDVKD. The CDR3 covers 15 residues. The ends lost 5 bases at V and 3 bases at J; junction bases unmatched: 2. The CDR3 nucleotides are TGTGCCACCAGTGTGGGACAGGGGGACTACAATGAGCAGTTCTTC. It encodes CATSVGQGDYNEQFF.

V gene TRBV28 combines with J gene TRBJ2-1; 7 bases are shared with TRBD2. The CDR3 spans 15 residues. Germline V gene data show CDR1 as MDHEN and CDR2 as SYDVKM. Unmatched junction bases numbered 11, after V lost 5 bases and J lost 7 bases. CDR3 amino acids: CASSLRWGGRNEQFF. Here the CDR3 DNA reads TGTGCCAGCAGTCTCCGCTGGGGCGGGAGAAATGAGCAGTTCTTC.

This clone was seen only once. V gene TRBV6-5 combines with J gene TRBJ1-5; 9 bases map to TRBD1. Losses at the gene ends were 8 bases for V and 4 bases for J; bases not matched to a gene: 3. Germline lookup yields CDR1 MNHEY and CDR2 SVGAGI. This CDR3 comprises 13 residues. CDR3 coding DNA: TGTGCCAGCCGGGACAGGGTAAATCAGCCCCAGCATTTT. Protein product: CASRDRVNQPQHF.

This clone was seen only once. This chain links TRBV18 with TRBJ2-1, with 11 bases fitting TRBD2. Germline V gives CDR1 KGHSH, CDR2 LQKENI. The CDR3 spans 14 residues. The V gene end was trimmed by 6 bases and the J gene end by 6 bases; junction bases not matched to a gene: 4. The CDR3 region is CASSTSGSVNEQFF. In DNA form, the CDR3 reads TGTGCCAGCTCTACTAGCGGGAGCGTCAATGAGCAGTTCTTC.

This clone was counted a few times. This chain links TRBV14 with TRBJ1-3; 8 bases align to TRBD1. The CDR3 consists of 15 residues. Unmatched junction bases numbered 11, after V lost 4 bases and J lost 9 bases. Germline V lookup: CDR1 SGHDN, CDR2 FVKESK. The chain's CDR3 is CASSRAQGDGGTIYF. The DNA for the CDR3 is TGTGCCAGCAGCCGAGCACAGGGGGATGGCGGCACCATATATTTT.

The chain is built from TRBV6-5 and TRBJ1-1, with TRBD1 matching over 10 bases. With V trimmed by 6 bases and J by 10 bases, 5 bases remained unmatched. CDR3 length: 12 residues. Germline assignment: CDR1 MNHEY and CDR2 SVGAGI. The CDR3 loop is CASRLGQGGAFF. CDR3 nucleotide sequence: TGTGCCAGCAGACTCGGACAGGGGGGAGCTTTCTTT.

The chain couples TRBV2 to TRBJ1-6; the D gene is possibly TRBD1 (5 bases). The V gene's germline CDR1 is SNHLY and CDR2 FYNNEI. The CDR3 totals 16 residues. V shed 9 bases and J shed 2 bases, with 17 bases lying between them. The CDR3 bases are TGTGCCAGAAGGGACTTCCAAAAAGCCTATAATTCACCCCTCCACTTT. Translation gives CARRDFQKAYNSPLHF.

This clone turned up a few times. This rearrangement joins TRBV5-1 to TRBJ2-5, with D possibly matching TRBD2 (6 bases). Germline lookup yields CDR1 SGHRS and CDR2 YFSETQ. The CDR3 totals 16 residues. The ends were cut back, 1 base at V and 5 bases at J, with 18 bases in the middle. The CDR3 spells CASSLMGLTRQETQYF. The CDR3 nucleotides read TGCGCCAGCAGCTTGATGGGACTCACGAGGCAGGAGACCCAGTACTTC.

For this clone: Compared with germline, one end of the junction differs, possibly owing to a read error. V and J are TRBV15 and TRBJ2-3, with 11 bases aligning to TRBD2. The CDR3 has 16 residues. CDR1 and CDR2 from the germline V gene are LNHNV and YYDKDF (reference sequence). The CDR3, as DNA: TGTGCCGCCAGCAGGCCGGGACTAGCGGTAACAGATACGCAGTATTTT. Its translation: CAASRPGLAVTDTQYF.